This T cell receptor (beta chain) was documented in a study of blood T cell repertoires in COVID-19. Per the authors' pipeline: Amplification of reference gene primers provided the estimated nucleated cell counts. Only in-frame clones appear in the TCRdb table, and some are missing; sequencing was by immunoSEQ multiplex PCR. Clone size and V and J calls were adopted from that table, with D and trimming inferred from the DNA. The profile covers approximately 250,000 clones, with 80% to 85% appearing a single time and 1.5% to 1.9% taken by the ten largest. This CDR3 is built from 14 residues. The V and J ends lost 7 bases and 0 bases respectively, with 12 bases between them. Germline assignment: CDR1 SNHLY and CDR2 FYNNEI.

Sequenced input: peripheral blood. The TCR comes from a woman aged 40 to 50 who had recovered from COVID-19. The chain combines TRBV2 with TRBJ1-1, with no clear D. DNA of the CDR3: TGTGCCAGCATCCTAACGGAGATGAACACTGAAGCTTTCTTT. It encodes CASILTEMNTEAFF.